The TCR beta chain under discussion was sequenced for a study of memory CD4+ T cells and cytomegalovirus serostatus (dated by TCRdb to between 2018 and 2021). For the study in its entirety: The cohort comprised 33 healthy Belgian adults, 9 CMV seropositive and roughly 24 CMV seronegative. To replicate a published TCR-based CMV serostatus classifier, the researchers sequenced the CD4+ memory TCRbeta repertoires of a Belgian cohort whose cytomegalovirus serostatus was known. General conclusions and limits of the study: Of more than 150 previously reported CMV-associated TCRbeta sequences, around 70 appeared in the CD4+ memory repertoires, each in one to five individuals. For predicting CMV serostatus, the median bootstrapped AUC was approximately 0.95 using the original framework and roughly 0.91 using a US-trained random forest. Only CD4+CD45RO+ memory cells were sequenced, in contrast to the original study, in which naive and memory CD4+ and CD8+ populations were covered. The results were interpreted as suggesting that the CMV-associated TCR signature is mostly present in the CD4+ memory repertoire. On the Belgian cohort, the classifier built on the original framework reached a median bootstrapped AUC of around 0.95, with a 95% CI of 0.76-1.00.

Single viable CD3+CD4+CD8-CD45RO+ cells were sorted as memory CD4+ T cells on a FACSAria II. CMV serostatus was determined using a Roche Elecsys assay that detects serum IgG against CMV pp150, pp28, p38 and p52. After thawing, total CD4+ T cells were enriched by positive selection with CD4 magnetic microbeads. Samples originated from another study that specifically interrogated the CD4+ T cell memory repertoire. Peripheral blood mononuclear cells were isolated and cryopreserved according to standard operating procedures, and serum was stored at -80 degrees C. The staining relied on CD3-PerCP (BW264/56), CD4-APC (RPA-T4), CD45RO-PE (UCHT1) and CD8-Pacific Orange (3B5) antibodies, and Sytox blue was used to exclude non-viable cells. According to the germline V gene (reference sequence), CDR1 reads LNHNV and CDR2 reads YYDKDF. A distance of 15 bases separates the germline ends of V and J, which lose 1 base and 3 bases respectively. From its cysteine to its phenylalanine, the CDR3 spans 16 amino acids. Only the CDR3 region is kept as DNA, spanning 48 bases read in frame from base 1.

The Quick-DNA Microprep Kit was used to extract genomic DNA from the sorted cells. Amplification of TCRbeta DNA was done with the immunoSEQ hsTCRbeta kit, following the protocol from the manufacturer. An Illumina MiSeq instrument was used to sequence the TCRbeta libraries. Per the original workflow: Following removal of out-of-frame sequences, around 2.4 million distinct TCRbeta sequences were retained, with an average of about 61,000 per individual. Each individual was scored according to the count of fewer than 200 previously reported CMV-associated TCRbeta sequences and the total productive distinct TCRbeta count. A beta-binomial model was reimplemented in Python, and random forests from scikit-learn, run with default parameters, were trained on data from the US cohort. Classifier performance on the Belgian cohort was summarized as median AUC with percentile confidence intervals calculated over 10,000 bootstrap iterations. TCRdb re-hosts the immuneACCESS table, in-frame sequences only. Its copies lack some clones; in the studies checked, an unresolved V gene accounts for under half of them, and the cause for the rest is not known. That table furnishes V, J and clone size, whereas the DNA furnished D and trimming. Across this sample there are approximately 92,000 clones, with about 80% seen only once. The biggest ten clones account for 3.6% of the sample.

With regard to this clone: No cognate antigen has been identified for it. Qualities for individual bases were not recorded, and no much larger clone is one base off.

This receptor was taken from an adult in good health and CMV-seropositive. Sequencing was performed on memory CD4+ T cells from blood. The V and J segments used are TRBV15 and TRBJ2-5; the D gene is unclear. The CDR3 is CATSRGGTTLKETQYF. The nucleotide sequence is TGTGCCACCAGCAGAGGGGGAACTACCTTGAAAGAGACCCAGTACTTC.